The 28 T cell receptor beta chains given below trace back to one sample, sequenced in a study of T cells in women clearing cervical HPV infection. Sequenced by immunoSEQ multiplex PCR; TCRdb stores in-frame clones only, minus some. The clone table shows about 30,000 clones, with the ten largest holding 6.5% to 7.5%. The specimen sequenced was blood buffy coat. These receptors were taken from a woman aged 18-70 years with a cervical HPV16 infection that either progressed to CIN3+ or cleared (not recorded which).

On this clone: The missing CDR3 end, 3 residues past where the read stops, is filled in from the germline J gene. This sequence joins TRBV7-3 and TRBJ2-3, with 8 positions matching TRBD2. CDR3 length equals 18 residues. The V and J ends lost 6 bases and 0 bases, in that order; junction bases with no gene match: 14. From germline, CDR1 is SGHTA and CDR2 FQGTGA. The CDR3 protein is CASSPRFSAGGSTDTQYF. The CDR3 DNA, read in part, is TGTGCCAGCAGTCCTCGGTTTTCCGCGGGGGGAAGCACAGATACG.

This chain's CDR3 is CASSPPGQWYEQYF. The part of the CDR3 DNA that was read is TGTGCCAGCAGTCCGCCGGGACAGTGGTACGAG. The gene calls are TRBV14 and TRBJ2-7; 7 bases align to TRBD1. The CDR3 is cut off 3 residues early in the read; its end comes from the germline J gene. The germline CDR1 and CDR2 sequences are SGHDN and FVKESK. The trim removed 6 bases at V and 4 bases at J, leaving 9 bases unmatched. This CDR3 has 14 residues.

As concerns this clone: The CDR3 end is not reached by the read, which stops 3 residues before it; the germline J gene fills it in. This chain links TRBV4-1 with TRBJ1-2, with a weak D call TRBD1 (5 bases). With 4 bases removed from V and 6 bases from J, the gap between germline ends came to 18 bases. Germline V gene sequence: CDR1 MGHRA, CDR2 YSYEKL. This CDR3 has 15 amino acids. Partial CDR3 DNA: TGCGCCAGCAGCCGCGGGGTTGTTGAGGGGAATGGC. Its translation is CASSRGVVEGNG. From start to end, the CDR3 is CASSRGVVEGNGYTF.

Regarding this clone: With the read ending 3 residues before the CDR3 end, the germline J gene is used to fill in that end. J is TRBJ2-7 and V is TRBV4-1; 10 bases fit TRBD2. V was pared by 4 bases and J by 4 bases, with 13 bases of the junction left unmatched. The CDR3 is 17 residues long. The germline V gene encodes CDR1 MGHRA and CDR2 YSYEKL. The CDR3: CASSPGWLAGDLYEQYF. The covered CDR3 bases are TGCGCCAGCAGCCCCGGGTGGCTAGCGGGGGATCTTTACGAG.

As for this clone: The CDR3 end falls 3 residues outside the read, so it is completed with the germline J gene. The J gene is TRBJ2-5, the V gene TRBV5-6, with D possibly matching TRBD2 (7 bases). The CDR3 is made up of 15 amino acids. Germline CDR1 and CDR2: SGHDT and YYEEEE. V lost 2 bases, J lost 1 base, and 12 bases lay in between. The DNA read from the CDR3 is TGTGCCAGCAGCTTTCAACGGGGGGCCCAAGAGACC. It specifies CASSFQRGAQET. The entire CDR3 is CASSFQRGAQETQYF. The full variable domain, completed using reference TRBV5-6 and TRBJ2-5, is DAGVTQSPTHLIKTRGQQVTLRCSPKSGHDTVSWYQQALGQGPQFIFQYYEEEERQRGNFPDRFSGHQFPNYSSELNVNALLLGDSALYLCASSFQRGAQETQYFGPGTRLLVL.

On this clone itself: The read falls 3 residues short of the CDR3 end, and the missing part is taken from the germline J gene. The chain links TRBV5-6 to TRBJ1-4; maybe TRBD1 (6 bases). Germline V lookup: CDR1 SGHDT, CDR2 YYEEEE. This CDR3 contains 13 residues. The ends were cut back, 4 bases at V and 6 bases at J, with 10 bases in the middle. CDR3 DNA, as far as it was read: TGTGCCAGCAGCAATCCAGGGGATGAAAAA. It is translated as CASSNPGDEK. The complete CDR3 reads CASSNPGDEKLFF.

Comments on this clone: The CDR3 goes on 3 residues after the read ends, and that part is filled in from the germline J gene. The V call is TRBV29-1, the J call TRBJ2-5, with D uncertain. Germline CDR1 and CDR2: SQVTM and ANQGSEA. This CDR3 spans 13 amino acids. V was pared by 5 bases and J by 5 bases, with 15 bases between. CDR3 DNA, as far as it was read: TGCAGCGTTTCAACACAGAAGTTGGAGACC. Translating it yields CSVSTQKLET. The CDR3 reads in full as CSVSTQKLETQYF.

Regarding this clone: Read coverage stops 3 residues before the CDR3 terminus; the germline J gene supplies the remainder. This chain joins TRBV5-1 and TRBJ1-1; D is perhaps TRBD1 (5 bases). The CDR3 loop spans 16 amino acids. CDR1 and CDR2 (germline): SGHRS, YFSETQ. Trimming took 3 bases from V and 5 from J, leaving 20 bases between them. The CDR3 loop is CASSWVSSPKGTEAFF. The covered CDR3 bases are TGCGCCAGCAGCTGGGTATCCAGTCCGAAGGGGACTGAA.

Points on this clone: The read ends 3 residues before the CDR3 terminus; that terminus is restored from the germline J gene. The chain employs TRBV2 and TRBJ2-2, with 9 positions matching TRBD1. Looked up from germline, CDR1 is SNHLY and CDR2 is FYNNEI. This CDR3 contains 14 residues. After removal of 10 bases from V and 6 bases from J, the junction contained 9 bases not matched to a gene. Incomplete CDR3 DNA: TGTGCCACCCGGGACAGGGCGGGTGCCGGGGAG. As protein: CATRDRAGAGE. In full, the CDR3 reads CATRDRAGAGELFF.

As regards this clone: Sequencing ends 3 residues short of the CDR3 end; the germline J gene provides the rest. The chain recombines TRBV4-2 with TRBJ2-3; D is uncertain. Trimming pared 4 bases from V and 0 bases from J, leaving 23 bases between. The CDR3 has 19 amino acids. CDR1 is LGHNA and CDR2 is YNFKEQ in the germline V gene. Partial CDR3 DNA: TGTGCCAGCAGCCCCTGGAGTAGCCGAGTCCCCACTAGCACAGATACG. It yields the protein CASSPWSSRVPTSTDT. The entire CDR3 is CASSPWSSRVPTSTDTQYF.

On this clone: From the germline J gene comes the end of the CDR3, since the read stops 3 residues before it. The chain has TRBV18 and TRBJ2-7; the match to TRBD1 covers 7 bases. The CDR3 is 14 residues long. The germline V gene has CDR1 KGHSH and CDR2 LQKENI. V was clipped by 3 bases and J by 4 bases; unmatched bases: 6. The CDR3 region is CASSPVGQAYEQYF. Partial CDR3 DNA: TGTGCCAGCTCACCCGTCGGACAGGCTTACGAG.

On this clone itself: The read falls 3 residues short of the CDR3 end, and the missing part is taken from the germline J gene. The chain has TRBV6-1 and TRBJ2-1, with D uncertain. This CDR3 comprises 15 residues. The V gene's germline CDR1 is MNHNS and CDR2 SASEGT. V was clipped by 0 bases and J by 0 bases, with 6 bases between them. The CDR3 bases that were read are TGTGCCAGCAGTGAAGCGGCTGGCTCCTACAATGAG. Residues: CASSEAAGSYNE. The CDR3 reads in full as CASSEAAGSYNEQFF.

Points on this clone: The observed sequence ends 3 residues before the CDR3 terminus, with the missing tail filled in from the germline J gene. V gene TRBV5-1 combines with J gene TRBJ1-1; no clear D gene. The germline V and J ends were trimmed by 0 bases and 3 bases, with 6 bases remaining between them. The CDR3 consists of 13 residues. Germline CDR1 SGHRS, CDR2 YFSETQ. The CDR3: CASSLAFDTEAFF. The DNA read from the CDR3 is TGCGCCAGCAGCTTGGCCTTCGACACTGAA.

On this clone itself: The read finishes 3 residues shy of the CDR3 end, and the germline J gene is used to complete it. The chain is built from TRBV7-7 and TRBJ2-3; D perhaps matches TRBD2 (6 bases). The CDR3 has 15 residues. Germline CDR1 reads SSHAT; CDR2 reads FNYEAQ (reference sequence). Trimming took 2 bases from V and 3 from J, leaving 12 bases between them. Partial CDR3 DNA: TGTGCCAGCAGCTTATCGGGGGTTGAAACAGATACG. Its translation is CASSLSGVETDT. The full CDR3 sequence reads CASSLSGVETDTQYF.

A note on this clone: The missing CDR3 end, 3 residues past where the read stops, is filled in from the germline J gene. The V and J genes are TRBV20-1 and TRBJ1-1, with D possibly TRBD1 on 6 matching bases. Germline assignment: CDR1 DFQATT and CDR2 SNEGSKA (reference sequence). This CDR3 has 14 residues. V lost 3 bases, J lost 3 bases, and 14 bases lay in between. This CDR3 reads CSASAQGFDTEAFF. The sequenced CDR3 bases are TGCAGTGCTAGCGCACAGGGTTTTGACACTGAA.

About this clone itself: The read stops 3 residues short of the end of the CDR3; the missing end is completed from the germline J gene. The chain combines TRBV5-1 with TRBJ1-5; D perhaps matches TRBD1 (6 bases). The CDR3 runs to 17 residues. V was clipped by 7 bases and J by 1 base, with 21 bases between them. The germline gives CDR1 SGHRS, CDR2 YFSETQ. Here the CDR3 reads CASEGLPRGGSNQPQHF. The covered CDR3 bases are TGCGCCAGCGAAGGGCTCCCCAGGGGTGGGAGCAATCAGCCC. Full variable domain (outside the CDR3, taken from reference TRBV5-1 and TRBJ1-5): KAGVTQTPRYLIKTRGQQVTLSCSPISGHRSVSWYQQTPGQGLQFLFEYFSETQRNKGNFPGRFSGRQFSNSRSEMNVSTLELGDSALYLCASEGLPRGGSNQPQHFGDGTRLSIL.

As regards this clone: The read finishes 3 residues shy of the CDR3 end, and the germline J gene is used to complete it. The V gene is TRBV12-3 or TRBV12-4, the J gene TRBJ2-3, with 8 bases lining up with TRBD1. The CDR3 extends over 14 amino acids. V lost 7 bases and J lost 4; bases outside the gene matches: 7. CDR3 sequence reads: CASTSQGGPDTQYF. The CDR3 bases that were read are TGTGCCAGCACCTCACAGGGGGGCCCAGATACG.

In the case of this clone: The read halts 3 residues ahead of the CDR3 end, with the missing end drawn from the germline J gene. The chain is built from TRBV5-4 and TRBJ2-5, with TRBD1 matching over 8 bases. Germline values: CDR1 SGHNT, CDR2 YYREEE (reference sequence). Unmatched junction bases numbered 8, after V lost 0 bases and J lost 4 bases. The CDR3 runs to 16 residues. CDR3 region: CASSLDQGAQGETQYF. The sequenced part of the CDR3 DNA is TGTGCCAGCAGCTTGGATCAGGGGGCGCAGGGAGAGACC.

Note on this clone: The read gets to within 3 residues of the CDR3 end, and the germline J gene fills in the rest. The chain uses TRBV7-3 and TRBJ2-6; D is possibly TRBD2 (5 bases). Germline CDR1 and CDR2: SGHTA and FQGTGA. This CDR3 region has 18 residues. The ends were cut back, 1 base at V and 0 bases at J, with 13 bases in the middle. The CDR3 is CASSLRPRGSSGANVLTF. The CDR3 DNA, read in part, is TGTGCCAGCAGCTTAAGGCCCCGGGGTTCCTCTGGGGCCAACGTC.

In the case of this clone: The CDR3 end falls 3 residues outside the read, so it is completed with the germline J gene. V is TRBV5-1 and J is TRBJ2-7; 12 bases are a match to TRBD1. The length of the CDR3 is 15 residues. Trimming removed 4 bases from V and 5 bases from J; junction bases left unmatched: 7. Germline loops: CDR1 SGHRS, CDR2 YFSETQ. CDR3 region: CASSTGQGAINEQYF. The sequenced part of the CDR3 DNA is TGCGCCAGCAGCACGGGACAGGGGGCTATAAACGAG.

On this clone: With the read ending 3 residues before the CDR3 end, the germline J gene is used to fill in that end. The rearrangement uses TRBV7-2 and TRBJ2-1; D not resolved. The CDR3 sequence is 15 residues long. The germline CDR1 and CDR2 sequences are SGHTA and FQGNSA. The V gene lost 2 bases and the J gene lost 4 bases, with 12 bases spanning the gap. The CDR3 reads CASSLNVADYNEQFF. CDR3 bases read: TGTGCCAGCAGCTTAAATGTGGCGGATTACAATGAG.

As for this clone: With the read ending 3 residues before the CDR3 end, the germline J gene is used to fill in that end. The V and J genes are TRBV20-1 and TRBJ2-7; D might be TRBD1 (6 bases). The germline gives CDR1 DFQATT, CDR2 SNEGSKA (reference sequence). The CDR3 runs 15 residues. Deletions cut 4 bases from V and 3 bases from J, with 19 bases between. The CDR3 is CSAIKDRDKRYEQYF. Partial CDR3 DNA: TGCAGTGCTATAAAAGACCGGGACAAACGCTACGAG.

About this clone: Read sequence stops 3 residues before the CDR3 end, and the germline J gene provides the missing end. This chain joins TRBV5-1 and TRBJ2-1; D possibly corresponds to TRBD2 (7 bases). CDR3 length: 15 amino acids. The V end was cut by 5 bases, the J end by 1 base, with 13 bases between. The germline CDR1 and CDR2 sequences are SGHRS and YFSETQ. CDR3 DNA, as far as it was read: TGCGCCAGCAGTTCCGGGGGGCTGTCCTACAATGAG. It codes for CASSSGGLSYNE. The whole CDR3 sequence reads CASSSGGLSYNEQFF. The entire variable domain, with the rest obtained from reference TRBV5-1 and TRBJ2-1, is as follows: KAGVTQTPRYLIKTRGQQVTLSCSPISGHRSVSWYQQTPGQGLQFLFEYFSETQRNKGNFPGRFSGRQFSNSRSEMNVSTLELGDSALYLCASSSGGLSYNEQFFGPGTRLTVL.

Of note for this clone: The observed sequence ends 3 residues before the CDR3 terminus, with the missing tail filled in from the germline J gene. This rearrangement joins TRBV20-1 to TRBJ1-6, with a tentative D call TRBD1 (5 bases). Germline loops: CDR1 DFQATT, CDR2 SNEGSKA (reference sequence). The CDR3 is 15 amino acids. The V gene lost 0 bases and the J gene lost 9 bases, with 15 bases spanning the gap. The CDR3: CSAREWGREGSPLHF. The sequenced CDR3 bases are TGCAGTGCTAGAGAATGGGGCAGGGAAGGTTCACCC.

Details on this clone: Coverage ceases 3 residues before the CDR3 finishes, and the germline J gene fills in the end. The chain employs TRBV13 and TRBJ2-7; 7 positions agree with TRBD2. V dropped 5 bases and J dropped 3; count of bases not matched to a gene: 7. The CDR3 consists of 14 residues. Looked up from germline, CDR1 is PRHDT and CDR2 is FYEKMQ (reference sequence). The CDR3 loop is CASSQLGGGYEQYF. The CDR3 DNA, read in part, is TGTGCCAGCAGCCAACTTGGGGGGGGCTACGAG.

Notes on this clone: The read finishes 3 residues shy of the CDR3 end, and the germline J gene is used to complete it. This rearrangement joins TRBV5-1 to TRBJ1-1; 7 bases match TRBD1. Germline V CDR1 and CDR2: SGHRS, YFSETQ. The CDR3 totals 14 residues. V gave up 0 bases and J gave up 4 bases; unmatched junction bases: 3. The part of the CDR3 DNA that was read is TGCGCCAGCAGCTTGGCGGGGGACAGCACTGAA. This codes for CASSLAGDSTE. The entire CDR3 sequence reads CASSLAGDSTEAFF.

Details on this clone: Read data end 3 residues before the CDR3 end; the end is taken from the germline J gene. The chain carries TRBV19 and TRBJ2-5; D unclear. The germline V and J ends were trimmed by 7 bases and 2 bases, with 11 bases remaining between them. Per the germline V gene, CDR1 is LNHDA and CDR2 is SQIVND (reference sequence). The CDR3 sequence is 13 residues long. CDR3 DNA, as far as it was read: TGTGCCAGTACCTCAAGGGTACAAGAGACC. This codes for CASTSRVQET. The whole CDR3 sequence reads CASTSRVQETQYF.

CDR3 DNA (partial): TGTGCCAGCGGGGCAGGACACACAGATACG. This sequence encodes CASGAGHTDT. The entire CDR3 protein reads CASGAGHTDTQYF. The rearrangement uses TRBV6-4 and TRBJ2-3, with a possible D match to TRBD1 (5 bases). The read ends 3 residues shy of where the CDR3 ends; the end is completed using the germline J gene. Germline V gene sequence: CDR1 MRHNA, CDR2 SNTAGT. The germline V and J ends were trimmed by 8 bases and 2 bases, with 11 bases remaining between them. The CDR3 runs 13 residues.